This is a list of T cell receptor beta chains from one sample in a study of T cells in Graves' hyperthyroidism and ophthalmopathy. Each CDR3 protein gets one entry after TCRdb re-called the multiplex PCR reads with MiXCR. Of about 320,000 distinct CDR3 sequences listed, approximately 15% are singletons. Sequencing input: blood. Every receptor here comes from a man aged 30-40 years with Graves' hyperthyroidism. Both conserved end residues are part of each CDR3. D genes are given only for firm matches. Clone sizes are given selectively: once, few, many, or a class where the clone is expanded.

d_call: -
j_call: TRBJ2-1
v_call: TRBV5-1
clone_size: many
cdr3_aa: CASSLNGGSYNEQFF
cdr3_nt: TGCGCCAGCAGCTTGAATGGGGGCTCCTACAATGAGCAGTTCTTC

d_call: -
j_call: TRBJ2-2
v_call: TRBV9
clone_size: few
cdr3_aa: CASSGSTGMKTGELFF
cdr3_nt: TGTGCCAGCAGCGGATCGACAGGAATGAAAACCGGGGAGCTGTTTTTT

d_call: TRBD2
j_call: TRBJ2-3
v_call: TRBV19
clone_size: -
cdr3_aa: CASSTRRTSGTDTQYF
cdr3_nt: TGTGCCAGTAGTACACGCCGGACTAGCGGCACAGATACGCAGTATTTT

d_call: -
j_call: TRBJ2-3
v_call: TRBV5-1
clone_size: many
cdr3_aa: CASSLRDISDTQYF
cdr3_nt: TGCGCCAGCAGCTTGAGGGATATTAGCGATACGCAGTATTTT

d_call: -
j_call: TRBJ2-1
v_call: TRBV2
clone_size: many
cdr3_aa: CASSETESSYNEQFF
cdr3_nt: TGTGCCAGCAGTGAAACGGAGAGCTCCTACAATGAGCAGTTCTTC

d_call: -
j_call: TRBJ1-4
v_call: TRBV7-9
clone_size: many
cdr3_aa: CASSSNNEKLFF
cdr3_nt: TGTGCCAGCAGCTCCAATAATGAAAAACTGTTTTTT

d_call: -
j_call: TRBJ2-7
v_call: TRBV5-1
clone_size: many
cdr3_aa: CASSTAYEQYF
cdr3_nt: TGCGCCAGCAGCACCGCCTACGAGCAGTACTTC

d_call: TRBD2
j_call: TRBJ2-5
v_call: TRBV28
clone_size: many
cdr3_aa: CAIRSGGGETQYF
cdr3_nt: TGTGCCATCCGATCGGGCGGGGGGGAGACCCAGTACTTC

d_call: TRBD1
j_call: TRBJ1-4
v_call: TRBV5-6
clone_size: -
cdr3_aa: CASNLSGQRGEKLFF
cdr3_nt: TGTGCCAGCAACCTCTCGGGACAGAGGGGTGAAAAACTGTTTTTT

d_call: -
j_call: TRBJ1-5
v_call: TRBV12-3/TRBV12-4
clone_size: many
cdr3_aa: CASSPVNSNQPQHF
cdr3_nt: TGTGCCAGCAGTCCCGTTAATAGCAATCAGCCCCAGCATTTT

d_call: TRBD2
j_call: TRBJ2-1
v_call: TRBV7-3
clone_size: -
cdr3_aa: CASSLGRGLAGEDEQFF
cdr3_nt: TGTGCCAGCAGCTTAGGGAGGGGACTAGCGGGAGAGGATGAGCAGTTCTTC

d_call: TRBD2
j_call: TRBJ2-1
v_call: TRBV11-2
clone_size: many
cdr3_aa: CASSPRTSGSNEQFF
cdr3_nt: TGTGCCAGCAGCCCAAGGACTAGCGGGAGTAATGAGCAGTTCTTC

d_call: -
j_call: TRBJ2-5
v_call: TRBV18
clone_size: many
cdr3_aa: CASSPPSQPGETQYF
cdr3_nt: TGTGCCAGCTCACCACCGAGCCAGCCCGGGGAGACCCAGTACTTC

d_call: TRBD2
j_call: TRBJ2-7
v_call: TRBV29-1
clone_size: -
cdr3_aa: CSVEAGRESYEQYF
cdr3_nt: TGCAGCGTTGAGGCAGGGCGGGAGTCCTACGAGCAGTACTTC

d_call: -
j_call: TRBJ1-1
v_call: TRBV6-1
clone_size: -
cdr3_aa: CAGVIVQLGEAFF
cdr3_nt: TGTGCCGGCGTTATTGTACAGTTAGGGGAAGCTTTCTTT

d_call: -
j_call: TRBJ1-5
v_call: TRBV3-1
clone_size: many
cdr3_aa: CASSQDWDQPQHF
cdr3_nt: TGTGCCAGCAGCCAAGATTGGGATCAGCCCCAGCATTTT

d_call: -
j_call: TRBJ2-5
v_call: TRBV3-1
clone_size: few
cdr3_aa: CASRRVERETQYF
cdr3_nt: TGTGCCAGCCGGAGAGTTGAGAGAGAGACCCAGTACTTC

d_call: TRBD1
j_call: TRBJ2-1
v_call: TRBV2
clone_size: many
cdr3_aa: CASSEIGTGVLDEQFF
cdr3_nt: TGTGCCAGCAGTGAAATCGGGACAGGGGTTTTGGATGAGCAGTTCTTC

d_call: -
j_call: TRBJ1-4
v_call: TRBV5-1
clone_size: -
cdr3_aa: CASSLAGRPNEKLFF
cdr3_nt: TGCGCCAGCAGCTTGGCCGGACGGCCTAATGAAAAACTGTTTTTT

d_call: -
j_call: TRBJ2-4
v_call: TRBV7-2
clone_size: many
cdr3_aa: CASSLSAGSIQYF
cdr3_nt: TGTGCCAGCAGCTTGAGCGCCGGATCAATTCAGTACTTC

d_call: TRBD1
j_call: TRBJ1-2
v_call: TRBV7-9
clone_size: many
cdr3_aa: CAWGQAYGYTF
cdr3_nt: TGTGCCTGGGGACAGGCCTATGGCTACACCTTC

d_call: -
j_call: TRBJ2-2
v_call: TRBV5-1
clone_size: many
cdr3_aa: CASSLTGTFTGELFF
cdr3_nt: TGCGCCAGCAGCTTGACCGGGACCTTCACCGGGGAGCTGTTTTTT

d_call: -
j_call: TRBJ2-1
v_call: TRBV19
clone_size: few
cdr3_aa: CASRTSGGRFDEQFF
cdr3_nt: TGTGCCAGTAGGACCTCCGGGGGGCGCTTTGATGAGCAGTTCTTC

d_call: -
j_call: TRBJ1-1
v_call: TRBV30
clone_size: many
cdr3_aa: CAWSQHPNTEAFF
cdr3_nt: TGTGCCTGGAGTCAACACCCGAACACTGAAGCTTTCTTT

d_call: -
j_call: TRBJ2-1
v_call: TRBV11-2
clone_size: many
cdr3_aa: CASSRDFHSYNEQFF
cdr3_nt: TGTGCCAGCAGTCGGGACTTCCACTCCTACAATGAGCAGTTCTTC

d_call: -
j_call: TRBJ2-5
v_call: TRBV5-6
clone_size: -
cdr3_aa: CASSYRLMGQETQYF
cdr3_nt: TGTGCCAGCAGCTACAGGCTGATGGGCCAAGAGACCCAGTACTTC

d_call: -
j_call: TRBJ2-7
v_call: TRBV29-1
clone_size: many
cdr3_aa: CSVTDSRSYEQYF
cdr3_nt: TGCAGCGTTACGGACAGCCGATCCTACGAGCAGTACTTC

d_call: TRBD2
j_call: TRBJ2-1
v_call: TRBV20-1
clone_size: few
cdr3_aa: CSALGTSAKGEQFF
cdr3_nt: TGCAGTGCCCTTGGGACTAGCGCTAAGGGTGAGCAGTTCTTC

d_call: TRBD2
j_call: TRBJ2-3
v_call: TRBV12-3/TRBV12-4
clone_size: many
cdr3_aa: CASSPFSGSTDTQYF
cdr3_nt: TGTGCCAGCAGTCCCTTTAGCGGGAGCACAGATACGCAGTATTTT

d_call: -
j_call: TRBJ1-2
v_call: TRBV12-3/TRBV12-4
clone_size: many
cdr3_aa: CATTLGGGGYGYTF
cdr3_nt: TGTGCCACCACCCTGGGAGGGGGTGGCTATGGCTACACCTTC

d_call: -
j_call: TRBJ2-7
v_call: TRBV28
clone_size: many
cdr3_aa: CASTKGGTPYEQYF
cdr3_nt: TGTGCCAGCACCAAAGGTGGCACCCCCTACGAGCAGTACTTC

d_call: -
j_call: TRBJ2-1
v_call: TRBV9
clone_size: few
cdr3_aa: CASSGGVGGEQFF
cdr3_nt: TGTGCCAGCAGCGGGGGGGTCGGGGGCGAGCAGTTCTTC

d_call: TRBD1
j_call: TRBJ1-1
v_call: TRBV19
clone_size: -
cdr3_aa: CASFRDRVNTEAFF
cdr3_nt: TGTGCCAGTTTCCGGGACAGGGTGAACACTGAAGCTTTCTTT

d_call: TRBD2
j_call: TRBJ2-4
v_call: TRBV30
clone_size: -
cdr3_aa: CAWSDPLATANIQYF
cdr3_nt: TGTGCCTGGAGTGACCCACTAGCGACGGCAAACATTCAGTACTTC

d_call: -
j_call: TRBJ2-2
v_call: TRBV7-6
clone_size: few
cdr3_aa: CAGSFLSGRGARGELFF
cdr3_nt: TGTGCCGGCAGCTTCTTGAGTGGCCGGGGGGCAAGGGGGGAGCTGTTTTTT

d_call: -
j_call: TRBJ1-4
v_call: TRBV20-1
clone_size: many
cdr3_aa: CSARDRAGREKLFF
cdr3_nt: TGCAGTGCTAGAGATCGGGCAGGGAGGGAAAAACTGTTTTTT

d_call: -
j_call: TRBJ2-3
v_call: TRBV29-1
clone_size: -
cdr3_aa: CSAPTDTQYF
cdr3_nt: TGCAGCGCACCTACAGATACGCAGTATTTT

d_call: -
j_call: TRBJ2-7
v_call: TRBV7-2
clone_size: many
cdr3_aa: CASSLEALPSVQYF
cdr3_nt: TGTGCCAGCAGCTTAGAGGCCCTCCCCAGCGTGCAGTACTTC

d_call: -
j_call: TRBJ1-6
v_call: TRBV11-1
clone_size: few
cdr3_aa: CASSLRGSSYNSPLHF
cdr3_nt: TGTGCCAGCAGCTTACGCGGGAGCTCCTATAATTCACCCCTCCACTTT

d_call: -
j_call: TRBJ2-1
v_call: TRBV7-2
clone_size: many
cdr3_aa: CASSFDRTYNEQFF
cdr3_nt: TGTGCCAGCAGCTTTGACAGGACCTACAATGAGCAGTTCTTC

d_call: -
j_call: TRBJ1-3
v_call: TRBV5-6
clone_size: -
cdr3_aa: CASSLAGETSPGNTIYF
cdr3_nt: TGTGCCAGCAGCTTGGCTGGAGAAACTTCCCCTGGAAACACCATATATTTT

d_call: -
j_call: TRBJ2-3
v_call: TRBV20-1
clone_size: many
cdr3_aa: CSARRSSNPTDTQYF
cdr3_nt: TGCAGTGCTCGTAGGTCCTCAAACCCCACAGATACGCAGTATTTT

d_call: -
j_call: TRBJ2-1
v_call: TRBV12-3/TRBV12-4
clone_size: -
cdr3_aa: CASSLGTAEFF
cdr3_nt: TGTGCCAGCAGTTTGGGGACTGCCGAGTTCTTC

d_call: -
j_call: TRBJ2-5
v_call: TRBV12-3/TRBV12-4
clone_size: few
cdr3_aa: CASNDRRGSQYF
cdr3_nt: TGTGCCAGCAACGACAGAAGGGGGTCCCAGTACTTC

d_call: TRBD2
j_call: TRBJ2-3
v_call: TRBV20-1
clone_size: few
cdr3_aa: CSATLLAFSTDTQYF
cdr3_nt: TGCAGTGCTACCCTACTAGCGTTTAGCACAGATACGCAGTATTTT

d_call: -
j_call: TRBJ2-7
v_call: TRBV6-2/TRBV6-3
clone_size: many
cdr3_aa: CASTRADLGEQYF
cdr3_nt: TGTGCCTCAACCCGGGCCGACCTTGGCGAGCAGTACTTC

d_call: TRBD1
j_call: TRBJ2-2
v_call: TRBV7-8
clone_size: many
cdr3_aa: CASSLRDRGATGELFF
cdr3_nt: TGTGCCAGCAGCTTAAGGGACAGGGGCGCCACCGGGGAGCTGTTTTTT